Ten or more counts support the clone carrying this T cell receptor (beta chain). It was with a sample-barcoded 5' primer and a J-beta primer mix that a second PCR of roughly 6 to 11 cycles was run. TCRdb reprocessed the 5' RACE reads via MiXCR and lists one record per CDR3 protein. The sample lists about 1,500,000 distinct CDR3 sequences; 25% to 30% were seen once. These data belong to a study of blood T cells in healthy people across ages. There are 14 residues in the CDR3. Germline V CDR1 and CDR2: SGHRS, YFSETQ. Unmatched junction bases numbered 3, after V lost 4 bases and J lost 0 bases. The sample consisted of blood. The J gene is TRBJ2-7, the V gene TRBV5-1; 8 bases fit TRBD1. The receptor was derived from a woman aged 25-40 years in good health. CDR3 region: CASSNRGVSYEQYF. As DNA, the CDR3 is TGCGCCAGCAGCAACAGGGGGGTCTCCTACGAGCAGTACTTC.